Presented here are 25 T cell receptor beta chains from one specimen sequenced in a study of neoadjuvant anti-PD-1 for oral cavity cancer. Sequencing used immunoSEQ multiplex PCR; TCRdb keeps in-frame clones, though not all of them. Among tens of thousands of clones, approximately 80% were seen once, and the ten largest hold 3% to 3.5%. The source was PBMCs, collected before nivolumab (anti-PD-1) treatment. These receptors were collected from a person between 40 and 85 years old with oral cavity squamous cell carcinoma.

The rearrangement joins TRBV19 to TRBJ2-2, with D possibly matching TRBD2 (6 bases). Trimming removed 7 bases from V and 4 bases from J, with 16 bases in between. Germline lookup yields CDR1 LNHDA and CDR2 SQIVND (reference sequence). This CDR3 comprises 15 residues. The CDR3 reads CASKVGGIGTGELFF. DNA for the CDR3: TGTGCCAGTAAGGTGGGCGGGATTGGCACCGGGGAGCTGTTTTTT.

The rearrangement joins TRBV5-8 to TRBJ2-7; perhaps TRBD1 as D (6 bases). V lost 2 bases and J lost 3, with 9 bases in between. Per the germline V gene, CDR1 is SGHTS and CDR2 is YDEGEE. This CDR3 contains 13 residues. As DNA, the CDR3 is TGTGCCAGCAGCTTCGGGACAAACTACGAGCAGTACTTC. This encodes CASSFGTNYEQYF.

The rearrangement joins TRBV19 to TRBJ1-2; 7 bases fit TRBD1. J lost 7 bases, V lost 7 bases, and 9 bases had no gene match. The CDR3 extends over 13 amino acids. Germline V CDR1 and CDR2: LNHDA, SQIVND (reference sequence). This chain's CDR3 is CASTETGRSGYTF. The CDR3 coding sequence is TGTGCCAGTACAGAGACAGGGCGATCTGGCTACACCTTC.

This chain joins TRBV7-8 and TRBJ2-1; 8 nucleotides agree with TRBD2. This CDR3 is 13 amino acids long. After removal of 1 base from V and 15 bases from J, the junction contained 8 bases not matched to a gene. CDR1 is SGHVS and CDR2 is FQNEAQ in the germline V gene. The CDR3 bases are TGTGCCAGCAGCTTAGACCATAGCGGGAAAAGGTTCTTC. It yields the protein CASSLDHSGKRFF.

This chain links TRBV7-6 with TRBJ1-2; the D is unclear. CDR1 and CDR2 (germline): SGHVS, FNYEAQ. Trimming removed 3 bases from V and 7 bases from J, with 12 bases in between. This CDR3 spans 13 amino acids. Here the CDR3 reads CASSFSGEGGYTF. In DNA, the CDR3 is TGTGCCAGCAGCTTTTCCGGGGAAGGTGGCTACACCTTC.

This clone was seen a few times. V usage is TRBV19 and J usage is TRBJ2-2; TRBD2 might be the D (5 bases). The CDR3 runs 17 residues. V lost 7 bases to trimming and J lost 1 base, with 19 bases between them. Per the germline V gene, CDR1 is LNHDA and CDR2 is SQIVND (reference sequence). CDR3 in DNA: TGTGCCAGTAAACCCCCTGGAGCGGCCCTGAACACCGGGGAGCTGTTTTTT. This codes for CASKPPGAALNTGELFF.

In regard to this clone: Different DNA sequences within this sample yield the same CDR3. V usage is TRBV7-9 and J usage is TRBJ2-7, with D possibly matching TRBD2 (6 bases). Germline CDR1 reads SEHNR; CDR2 reads FQNEAQ (reference sequence). V was trimmed by 3 bases and J by 2 bases, leaving 8 bases between them. CDR3 length: 13 residues. The CDR3 DNA reads TGTGCCAGCAGCTTCAGCGGGCCCTACGAGCAGTACTTC. This codes for CASSFSGPYEQYF.

V is TRBV4-1 and J is TRBJ2-1; D possibly corresponds to TRBD1 (6 bases). The V end was cut by 3 bases, the J end by 6 bases, with 15 bases between. The CDR3 has 15 amino acids. Germline CDR1 is MGHRA and CDR2 is YSYEKL. The CDR3 DNA follows: TGCGCCAGCAGCCAGGCCCCCCGACAGGCCAATGAGCAGTTCTTC. Protein product: CASSQAPRQANEQFF.

The chain has TRBV5-1 and TRBJ2-7; D possibly uses TRBD1 or TRBD2 (6 bases each). Germline V gene data show CDR1 as SGHRS and CDR2 as YFSETQ. Trimming cost V 3 bases and J 1 base, with 11 bases left between them. The CDR3 spans 14 residues. CDR3 amino acids: CASSWGAGSYEQYF. The CDR3 bases are TGCGCCAGCAGCTGGGGGGCAGGGTCCTACGAGCAGTACTTC.

V usage is TRBV19 and J usage is TRBJ1-5, with TRBD1 as a possible D gene (6 bases). Germline CDR1 LNHDA, CDR2 SQIVND (reference sequence). This CDR3 is built from 13 residues. Trimming left V 1 base short and J 6 bases short, with 7 bases between. CDR3 residues: CASSIGGGQPQHF. DNA for the CDR3: TGTGCCAGTAGTATAGGAGGGGGTCAGCCCCAGCATTTT.

The V call is TRBV6-1, the J call TRBJ1-5; D gene unclear. This CDR3 is 14 amino acids long. From germline, CDR1 is MNHNS and CDR2 SASEGT. V lost 7 bases and J lost 6, with 16 bases in between. CDR3 loop: CASTRALAGQPQHF. The CDR3 coding sequence is TGTGCCAGCACTAGAGCTCTGGCGGGTCAGCCCCAGCATTTT.

This clone was seen a handful of times. The gene calls are TRBV7-9 and TRBJ2-1; maybe TRBD1 (6 bases). The ends were cut back, 5 bases at V and 9 bases at J, with 17 bases in the middle. The germline V gene has CDR1 SEHNR and CDR2 FQNEAQ (reference sequence). This CDR3 comprises 14 residues. CDR3 in DNA: TGTGCCAGCAGCCCAGGCAATCAGGGGAGTGAGCAGTTCTTC. This codes for CASSPGNQGSEQFF.

CDR3 region: CSDAGTANTEAFF. In DNA form, the CDR3 reads TGCAGCGATGCCGGGACAGCGAACACTGAAGCTTTCTTT. The chain employs TRBV29-1 and TRBJ1-1, with TRBD1 matching 7 bases. V lost 7 bases and J lost 1; bases outside the gene matches: 6. CDR3 length: 13 amino acids. Germline CDR1 SQVTM, CDR2 ANQGSEA.

This chain uses TRBV11-2 with TRBJ2-7; either TRBD1 or TRBD2 may supply D (5 bases each). Trimming shortened V by 1 base and J by 5 bases, and 27 bases separated the two germline ends. Germline V lookup: CDR1 SGHAT, CDR2 FQNNGV. The CDR3 spans 19 residues. The CDR3 sequence: CASSLVPRDGPMGVNEQYF. In DNA, the CDR3 is TGTGCCAGCAGCTTAGTTCCTCGGGACGGTCCTATGGGGGTCAACGAGCAGTACTTC. The entire variable domain, with the rest obtained from reference TRBV11-2 and TRBJ2-7, is as follows: EAGVAQSPRYKIIEKRQSVAFWCNPISGHATLYWYQQILGQGPKLLIQFQNNGVVDDSQLPKDRFSAERLKGVDSTLKIQPAKLEDSAVYLCASSLVPRDGPMGVNEQYFGPGTRLTVT.

The chain links TRBV10-3 to TRBJ1-1; 7 bases fit TRBD1. Germline V gene lookup returns CDR1 ENHRY and CDR2 SYGVKD. The CDR3 has 15 residues. With V trimmed by 1 base and J by 3 bases, 5 bases remained unmatched. CDR3: CAISELTGTDTEAFF. In DNA, the CDR3 is TGTGCCATCAGTGAGTTGACAGGGACGGACACTGAAGCTTTCTTT.

This rearrangement joins TRBV7-9 to TRBJ1-1; TRBD1 might be the D (5 bases). Germline CDR1 is SEHNR and CDR2 is FQNEAQ (reference sequence). The CDR3 has 12 amino acids. Trimming stripped 5 bases from V and 1 base from J, with 5 bases between. The CDR3 DNA reads as TGTGCCAGCAGCACAGGGAACACTGAAGCTTTCTTT. Encoded protein: CASSTGNTEAFF.

This rearrangement joins TRBV4-2 to TRBJ2-1, with D possibly matching TRBD1 (6 bases). CDR1 LGHNA and CDR2 YNFKEQ come from the germline V gene. Trimming cost V 1 base and J 7 bases, with 11 bases left between them. This CDR3 spans 14 amino acids. CDR3 sequence (DNA): TGTGCCAGCAGCCAAGGTCCAGGGGAGAATGAGCAGTTCTTC. It specifies CASSQGPGENEQFF.

This clone was recorded only once. The chain has TRBV10-3 and TRBJ2-7, with TRBD2 identical over 9 bases. V shed 6 bases, J shed 2 bases, and the junction held 17 bases outside the gene matches. The CDR3 covers 18 residues. Germline CDR1 is ENHRY and CDR2 is SYGVKD. The CDR3 DNA follows: TGTGCCATCAGGAAAGGACAGGCCGGGACTAGCTTCGCCTACGAGCAGTACTTC. Its translation: CAIRKGQAGTSFAYEQYF.

This chain joins TRBV4-1 and TRBJ2-1, with D hard to call. The CDR3 is 15 amino acids. Deletions cut 0 bases from V and 2 bases from J, with 8 bases between. Germline assignment: CDR1 MGHRA and CDR2 YSYEKL. The CDR3 nucleotides read TGCGCCAGCAGCCAAGATCGGAATACCTACAATGAGCAGTTCTTC. Amino acids: CASSQDRNTYNEQFF.

The chain combines TRBV5-4 with TRBJ1-1, with D maybe TRBD1 (5 bases). Germline CDR1 reads SGHNT; CDR2 reads YYREEE (reference sequence). V gave up 4 bases and J gave up 0 bases, with 19 bases separating them. This CDR3 region has 17 residues. In DNA, the CDR3 is TGTGCCAGCAGCCCGGATAGGAGGGGACTTATGAACACTGAAGCTTTCTTT. It is translated as CASSPDRRGLMNTEAFF.

J is TRBJ2-5 and V is TRBV30, with D unresolved. The CDR3 extends over 11 amino acids. Per germline, CDR1 GTSNPN and CDR2 SVGIG (reference sequence). V was cut by 3 bases and J by 5 bases, with 7 bases left in between. CDR3 protein: CAWSLTETQYF. The CDR3 nucleotides are TGTGCCTGGAGCCTGACTGAGACCCAGTACTTC.

The chain couples TRBV9 to TRBJ1-4; a weak D match, TRBD1 (6 bases). The CDR3 runs 15 residues. Germline lookup yields CDR1 SGDLS and CDR2 YYNGEE. V was clipped by 0 bases and J by 5 bases, with 11 bases between them. The CDR3 nucleotides are TGTGCCAGCAGCGTAGCTGGCAGGGGAAATGAAAAACTGTTTTTT. This translates into CASSVAGRGNEKLFF.

The V gene is TRBV30, the J gene TRBJ1-3; the D is unclear. Germline CDR1 reads GTSNPN; CDR2 reads SVGIG (reference sequence). CDR3 length: 12 residues. Trimming took off 5 bases at V and 0 bases at J, with 5 bases between the two ends. The CDR3 spells CAWGYSGNTIYF. The CDR3 nucleotides are TGTGCCTGGGGGTACTCTGGAAACACCATATATTTT.

This clone has a handful of counts. The CDR3 loop is CASTQTEGLLLTDTQYF. CDR3 sequence (DNA): TGTGCCAGCACCCAAACAGAGGGACTTTTACTGACAGATACGCAGTATTTT. The chain couples TRBV28 to TRBJ2-3; tentatively, D is TRBD2 (6 bases). Trimming stripped 7 bases from V and 3 bases from J, with 23 bases between. The CDR3 sequence is 17 residues long. CDR1 is MDHEN and CDR2 is SYDVKM in the germline V gene.

The chain uses TRBV7-2 and TRBJ2-5; 8 nucleotides agree with TRBD1. The CDR3 has 15 amino acids. Germline V gene sequence: CDR1 SGHTA, CDR2 FQGNSA. The V and J ends lost 4 bases and 1 base, in that order; junction bases with no gene match: 5. The CDR3 sequence: CASSSRDRSQETQYF. CDR3 DNA: TGTGCCAGCAGCTCCCGGGACAGGAGCCAAGAGACCCAGTACTTC.